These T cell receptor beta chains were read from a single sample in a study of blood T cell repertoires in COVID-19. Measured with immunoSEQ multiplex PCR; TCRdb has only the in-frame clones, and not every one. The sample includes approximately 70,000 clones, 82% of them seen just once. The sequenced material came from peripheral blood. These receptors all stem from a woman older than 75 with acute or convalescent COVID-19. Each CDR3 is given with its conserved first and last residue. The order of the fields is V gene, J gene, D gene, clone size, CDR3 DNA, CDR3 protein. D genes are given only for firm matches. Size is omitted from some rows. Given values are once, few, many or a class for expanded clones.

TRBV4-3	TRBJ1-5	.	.	TGCGCCAGCAGCCAAGATGGAGGCGCAAATCAGCCCCAGCATTTT	CASSQDGGANQPQHF
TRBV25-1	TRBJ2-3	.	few	TGTGCCAGCAGCCGCAGAGGGGGAGCTGGCACAGATACGCAGTATTTT	CASSRRGGAGTDTQYF
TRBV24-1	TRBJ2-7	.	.	TGTGCCACCAGTGAGGGAGGCGATCACGAGCAGTACTTC	CATSEGGDHEQYF
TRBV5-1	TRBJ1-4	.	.	TGCGCCAGCAGCTCAGGGGCCCAAGGTGAAAAACTGTTTTTT	CASSSGAQGEKLFF
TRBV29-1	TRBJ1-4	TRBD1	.	TGCAGCACACCCTCCGGGACAGCAAATGAAAAACTGTTTTTT	CSTPSGTANEKLFF
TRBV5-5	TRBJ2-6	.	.	TGTGCCAGCAGCCATGAGGCTCCCGGGGCCAACGTCCTGACTTTC	CASSHEAPGANVLTF
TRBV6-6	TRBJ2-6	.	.	TGTGCCAGCAAAGGGACACCCAGCTCTGGGGCCAACGTCCTGACTTTC	CASKGTPSSGANVLTF
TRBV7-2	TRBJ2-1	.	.	TGTGCCAGCAGCTTAGATCGGGTTCCATACAATGAGCAGTTCTTC	CASSLDRVPYNEQFF
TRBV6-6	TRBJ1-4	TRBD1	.	TGTGCCACCCAAGGGACAGCTGCTAATGAAAAACTGTTTTTT	CATQGTAANEKLFF
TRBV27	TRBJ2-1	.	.	TGTGCCACCGGACAGATTGATCACAATGAGCAGTTCTTC	CATGQIDHNEQFF
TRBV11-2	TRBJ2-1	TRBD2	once	TGTGCCAGCAGCTTAGAGCCCCTAGCGGGAGATTACAATGAGCAGTTCTTC	CASSLEPLAGDYNEQFF
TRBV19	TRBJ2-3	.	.	TGTGCCAGTAGTAAGGCGGAGACTAGCACAGATACGCAGTATTTT	CASSKAETSTDTQYF
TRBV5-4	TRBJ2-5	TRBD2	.	TGTGCCAGCAGCTTAATAGCGGGCCTACACCAAGAGACCCAGTACTTC	CASSLIAGLHQETQYF
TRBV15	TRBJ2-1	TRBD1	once	TGTGCCACCAGCAGAGATCCACAGGGGGCGGGCAATGAGCAGTTCTTC	CATSRDPQGAGNEQFF
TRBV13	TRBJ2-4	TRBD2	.	TGTGCCAGCAGCCCCGGACTAGTCCCATCCAAAAACATTCAGTACTTC	CASSPGLVPSKNIQYF
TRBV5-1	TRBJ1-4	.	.	TGCGCCAGCAGCTTCAGAACAACTAATGAAAAACTGTTTTTT	CASSFRTTNEKLFF
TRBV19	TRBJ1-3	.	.	TGTGCCAGTAGTACAAGAGTTACAGCTGGAAACACCATATATTTT	CASSTRVTAGNTIYF
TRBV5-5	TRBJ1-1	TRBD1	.	TGTGCCAGCAGCTTACGGACAGGGTGGACTGAAGCTTTCTTT	CASSLRTGWTEAFF
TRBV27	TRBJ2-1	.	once	TGTGCCAGCAGTTTATCCAATAAGGGGAATGAGCAGTTCTTC	CASSLSNKGNEQFF
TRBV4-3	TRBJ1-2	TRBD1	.	TGCGCCAGCAGCCTAGGGACAGGGGGACCGAACTATGGCTACACCTTC	CASSLGTGGPNYGYTF
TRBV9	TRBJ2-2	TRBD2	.	TGTGCCAGCAGCGTAGGGGGACTAGCGGAAACCGGGGAGCTGTTTTTT	CASSVGGLAETGELFF
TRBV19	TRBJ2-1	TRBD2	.	TGTGCCAGTAGTGCCCGAGGGACTAGCGGGGGCCGGATTGTCTTC	CASSARGTSGGRIVF
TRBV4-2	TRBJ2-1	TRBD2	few	TGTGCCAGCAGCCAAGATTGGAGCGGGAGAATCAATGAGCAGTTCTTC	CASSQDWSGRINEQFF
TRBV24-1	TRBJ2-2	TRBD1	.	TGTGCCACCAGGGGGACAGGAGGAATGGGGGAGCTGTTTTTT	CATRGTGGMGELFF
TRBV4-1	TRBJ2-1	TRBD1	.	TGCGCCAGCAGCCGCCTAGGGACAGGGGCGATGGATGAGCAGTTCTTC	CASSRLGTGAMDEQFF
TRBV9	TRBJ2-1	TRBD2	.	TGTGCCAGCAGCCTCGGGCGGGAGACAGATGAGCAGTTCTTC	CASSLGRETDEQFF
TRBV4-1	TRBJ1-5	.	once	TGCGCCAGCAGCCAAGCTCCTCTTAGCAATCAGCCCCAGCATTTT	CASSQAPLSNQPQHF
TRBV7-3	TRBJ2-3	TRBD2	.	TGTGCCAGCAGCTTAAGCGGGAGGGCCACAGATACGCAGTATTTT	CASSLSGRATDTQYF
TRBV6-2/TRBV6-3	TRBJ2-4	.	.	TGTGCCAGCAGTTACACGTCGGCGGCAGCGGGCAAAAACATTCAGTACTTC	CASSYTSAAAGKNIQYF
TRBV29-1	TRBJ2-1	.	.	TGCAGCGTTGAAAAAGCCGGTAGCGGTAACTACAATGAGCAGTTCTTC	CSVEKAGSGNYNEQFF
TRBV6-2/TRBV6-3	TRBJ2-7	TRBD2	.	TGTGCCAGCAGTTACAGGAGGGAGGGATCCTACGAGCAGTACTTC	CASSYRREGSYEQYF
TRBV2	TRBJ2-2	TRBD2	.	TGTGCCAGCGTCGGTAGCGGGCCCGGGGAGCTGTTTTTT	CASVGSGPGELFF
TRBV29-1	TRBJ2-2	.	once	TGCAGCGTTGTTCAGCGGGCTAACACCGGGGAGCTGTTTTTT	CSVVQRANTGELFF
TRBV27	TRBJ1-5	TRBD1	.	TGTGCCAGCAGTCCGGGGACAGGGTCCGGGCAGCCCCAGCATTTT	CASSPGTGSGQPQHF
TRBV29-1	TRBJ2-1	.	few	TGCAGCGTTATGAACCCCAGGGGTAGACAGTTCTTC	CSVMNPRGRQFF
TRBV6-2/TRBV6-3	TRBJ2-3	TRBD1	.	TGTGCCAGCAGCCTGGGACAGAACACAGATACGCAGTATTTT	CASSLGQNTDTQYF
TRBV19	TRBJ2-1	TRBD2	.	TGTGCCAGTAGCTTTGCGGGACTAGGATCCAATGAGCAGTTCTTC	CASSFAGLGSNEQFF
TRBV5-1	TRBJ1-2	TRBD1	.	TGCGCCAGCAGCTCAGGGGGAAGGAAGGATGGCTACACCTTC	CASSSGGRKDGYTF
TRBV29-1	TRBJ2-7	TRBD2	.	TGCAGCGCCTTTGATGACTTACTAGCGGGAGGGCCGAACGAGCAGTACTTC	CSAFDDLLAGGPNEQYF
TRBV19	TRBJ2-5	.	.	TGTGCCAGTAGTATCTCAGGGGCAGAGACCCAGTACTTC	CASSISGAETQYF
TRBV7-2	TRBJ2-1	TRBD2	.	TGTGCCAGCAGCTTAGACCAGGGAGGGGAGCAGTTCTTC	CASSLDQGGEQFF
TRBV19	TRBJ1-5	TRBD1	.	TGTGCCAGTAGTACGATGGGACAGTTTAGCAATCAGCCCCAGCATTTT	CASSTMGQFSNQPQHF
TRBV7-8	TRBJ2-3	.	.	TGTGCCAGCAGCTTAAGTAGCGGAGCGGATACGCAGTATTTT	CASSLSSGADTQYF
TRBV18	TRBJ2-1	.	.	TGTGCCAGCTCACCACTTGGGCAGTCCTACAATGAGCAGTTCTTC	CASSPLGQSYNEQFF
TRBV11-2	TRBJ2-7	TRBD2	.	TGTGCCAGCAGCTTAGGGGTTCTAGCGGGGGGCGAGCAGTACTTC	CASSLGVLAGGEQYF
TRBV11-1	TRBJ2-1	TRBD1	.	TGTGCCAGCAGCTTTGGGGACAGGGGGGGCAATGAGCAGTTCTTC	CASSFGDRGGNEQFF
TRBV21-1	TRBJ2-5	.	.	TGTGCCATCTCTGGCTGGCGGGAGGTCCAAGAGACCCAGTACTTC	CAISGWREVQETQYF
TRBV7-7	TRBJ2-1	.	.	TGTGCCAGCAGCCCGCAGGGGAATCCCTACAATGAGCAGTTCTTC	CASSPQGNPYNEQFF
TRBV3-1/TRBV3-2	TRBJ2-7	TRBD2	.	TGTGCCAGCAGCCAAGTCCCCGGACTAGCGGACATCGAGCAGTACTTC	CASSQVPGLADIEQYF
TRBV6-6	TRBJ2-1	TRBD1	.	TGTGCCAGCAGTCGGGACAGCTACAATGAGCAGTTCTTC	CASSRDSYNEQFF
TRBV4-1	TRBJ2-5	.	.	TGCGCCAGCAGCCAAGAAGCACTAGTCGGAGAGACCCAGTACTTC	CASSQEALVGETQYF